These 30 T cell receptor beta chains share one sample of origin, sequenced in a study of molecular identifiers for immune sequencing clone quantification. From the PCR reads, TCRdb called clonotypes with MiXCR, one entry per CDR3 protein. The sample yields approximately 90,000 distinct CDR3 sequences, roughly 26% seen once. Sequencing was carried out using naive CD8+ T cells from blood, with Jurkat cell RNA spiked in. As to subset: FACS-sorted CD8+CD4-CCR7+CD45RA+ naive T cells. The origin of the receptors is a human donor in good health. Some libraries in this study had Jurkat cell RNA spiked in.

This clonotype was detected many times. The chain carries TRBV7-9 and TRBJ2-2; the D gene is possibly TRBD2 (6 bases). Germline values: CDR1 SEHNR, CDR2 FQNEAQ (reference sequence). The CDR3 spans 16 residues. The V end was cut by 5 bases, the J end by 2 bases, with 15 bases between. Here the CDR3 DNA reads TGTGCCAGCAGCAGACCTAAAGGACTAAACACCGGGGAGCTGTTTTTT. It translates to CASSRPKGLNTGELFF.

This clonotype was detected many times. One end of the junction does not line up with germline, which may come from a read error. The CDR3 loop reads CASSGSEQYF. For the CDR3, the DNA is TGTGCCAGCAGTGGAAGCGAGCAGTATTTC. This chain uses TRBV2 with TRBJ2-7; D is unresolved. This CDR3 is built from 10 residues. Per germline, CDR1 SNHLY and CDR2 FYNNEI.

Comments on this clonotype: A much larger clone lies one base from this, so it may be a read error. The genes are TRBV7-9 and TRBJ2-7; TRBD2 aligns across 8 bases. Germline V gene data show CDR1 as SEHNR and CDR2 as FQNEAQ (reference sequence). CDR3 size: 12 residues. CDR3 bases: TGTGCCACTCGGGGGGGTTTCCACGAGCAGTGCTTC. Translation gives CATRGGFHEQCF.

As regards this clonotype: Compared with germline, one end of the junction differs, possibly owing to a read error. The chain combines TRBV7-2 with TRBJ2-1, with D possibly being TRBD1 (5 bases). The CDR3 consists of 14 residues. Germline loops: CDR1 SGHTA, CDR2 FQGNSA. The CDR3 loop is CASSLGGPGNEQLF. CDR3 DNA sequence: TGTGCCAGCAGCTTAGGGGGCCCAGGCAATGAGCAGCTCTTC.

This clonotype appeared many times. This chain links TRBV4-3 with TRBJ1-2; 9 nucleotides line up with TRBD1. The length of the CDR3 is 15 residues. CDR1 and CDR2 (germline): LGHNA, YSLEER. V dropped 0 bases and J dropped 6; count of bases not matched to a gene: 5. The CDR3 DNA reads as TGCGCCAGCAGCCAAGATAAGGGGACAGGGCATGGCTACACCTTC. Amino acids: CASSQDKGTGHGYTF.

This clonotype was recorded at least ten times. The rearrangement uses TRBV20-1 and TRBJ2-7; D possibly corresponds to TRBD2 (5 bases). Trimming removed 0 bases at V and 2 bases at J, with 17 bases between. The germline V gene encodes CDR1 DFQATT and CDR2 SNEGSKA (reference sequence). This CDR3 has 16 amino acids. DNA of the CDR3: TGCAGTGCTAGAGACCTTTCCTTAGCGCTTCCCTACGAGCAGTACTTC. Its protein is CSARDLSLALPYEQYF.

Details on this clonotype: The junction departs from the called germline gene at one end, perhaps through a read error. V is TRBV4-3 and J is TRBJ2-7, with 8 bases lining up with TRBD1. This CDR3 has 14 amino acids. Germline V gives CDR1 LGHNA, CDR2 YSLEER. Here the CDR3 DNA reads TGCGCCGGCAGCGCCGGGACAGGTACCTACGAGCAGTACTTC. Its translation is CAGSAGTGTYEQYF.

The chain combines TRBV12-3 or TRBV12-4 with TRBJ2-1; maybe TRBD2 (5 bases). Between the trimmed V and J ends, which lost 8 bases and 9 bases, there was a span of 11 bases. The CDR3 length is 11 residues. The CDR3: CASRLAGEQFF. The DNA of the CDR3 is TGTGCCAGCCGGTTGGCGGGTGAGCAGTTCTTC.

This clonotype was seen a handful of times. The J gene is TRBJ2-2, the V gene TRBV2; tentatively, D is TRBD2 (5 bases). V lost 4 bases and J lost 5, with 8 bases in between. Germline loops: CDR1 SNHLY, CDR2 FYNNEI. This CDR3 is built from 13 residues. The CDR3 region is CASSAGSTGELFF. As DNA, the CDR3 is TGTGCCAGCAGTGCGGGGTCGACCGGGGAGCTGTTTTTT. Full variable domain (outside the CDR3, taken from reference TRBV2 and TRBJ2-2): EPEVTQTPSHQVTQMGQEVILRCVPISNHLYFYWYRQILGQKVEFLVSFYNNEISEKSEIFDDQFSVERPDGSNFTLKIRSTKLEDSAMYFCASSAGSTGELFFGEGSRLTVL.

This clonotype was counted ten times or more. This rearrangement joins TRBV7-2 to TRBJ2-6, with D unresolved. Trimming removed 3 bases from V and 5 bases from J, with 11 bases in between. CDR3 length: 15 residues. Germline CDR1 SGHTA, CDR2 FQGNSA. CDR3 DNA: TGTGCCAGCAGCTTTCAAGGAATTTGGGCCAACGTCCTGACTTTC. Protein product: CASSFQGIWANVLTF.

A note on this clonotype: The junction departs from the called germline gene at one end, perhaps through a read error. This sequence joins TRBV28 and TRBJ2-7; a weak D match, TRBD2 (7 bases). CDR3 length: 14 residues. CDR1 is MDHEN, CDR2 SYDVKM, per germline. The CDR3 nucleotides are TGTGCCAGCAGTTTACGGGGGGCAATCTACGAGCAGCACTTC. Its translation is CASSLRGAIYEQHF.

As regards this clonotype: Because it lacks the conserved phenylalanine or tryptophan at the end, this CDR3 is likely a read error. The chain couples TRBV5-4 to TRBJ2-7; D ambiguous. Trimming took off 3 bases at V and 3 bases at J, with 10 bases between the two ends. This CDR3 is built from 13 residues. Germline V gives CDR1 SGHNT, CDR2 YYREEE (reference sequence). CDR3 region: CASSCGNNYEQYI. The CDR3 nucleotides are TGTGCCAGCAGCTGTGGAAACAACTACGAGCAGTACATC.

Ten or more counts support this clonotype. The chain uses TRBV27 and TRBJ2-2; possibly TRBD1 for D (5 bases). This CDR3 spans 15 amino acids. Trimming took off 5 bases at V and 3 bases at J, with 13 bases between the two ends. Germline V CDR1 and CDR2: MNHEY, SMNVEV (reference sequence). The CDR3 region is CASSPQGGYTGELFF. CDR3 nucleotide sequence: TGTGCCAGCAGTCCGCAGGGCGGATACACCGGGGAGCTGTTTTTT.

This clonotype was picked up a small number of times. The chain has TRBV6-2 or TRBV6-3 and TRBJ1-1, with a weak D call TRBD1 (6 bases). The CDR3 covers 12 residues. Germline V gene data show CDR1 as MNHEY and CDR2 as SVGEGT. Trimming left V 7 bases short and J 10 bases short, with 16 bases between. The CDR3 nucleotides are TGTGCCAGCATCGGCCGGGGGGGGGCAGCTTTCTTT. This sequence encodes CASIGRGGAAFF.

In this sample, this clonotype turned up many times. J is TRBJ1-6 and V is TRBV12-3 or TRBV12-4, with 7 bases aligning to TRBD1. The CDR3 covers 15 residues. V gave up 2 bases and J gave up 9 bases; unmatched junction bases: 7. The CDR3 sequence: CASSLSDRAVSPLHF. CDR3 coding DNA: TGTGCCAGCAGTTTATCCGACAGGGCGGTTTCACCCCTCCACTTT.

This clonotype appeared a few times. J is TRBJ1-1 and V is TRBV7-8; TRBD1 matches at 10 bases. Germline V gene sequence: CDR1 SGHVS, CDR2 FQNEAQ. There are 16 residues in the CDR3. The V segment lost 6 bases and the J segment 1 base; nucleotides outside the gene matches: 8. The CDR3 protein is CASSPRTGGPNTEAFF. CDR3 sequence (DNA): TGTGCCAGCAGTCCCAGGACAGGGGGGCCGAACACTGAAGCTTTCTTT.

This clonotype was seen many times. The chain has TRBV7-6 and TRBJ2-7; D unclear. V dropped 2 bases and J dropped 0 bases, with 8 bases sitting between them. The germline V gene has CDR1 SGHVS and CDR2 FNYEAQ. The CDR3 length is 14 residues. The CDR3: CASSLSTVSYEQYF. The CDR3 bases are TGTGCCAGCAGCTTAAGTACGGTCTCCTACGAGCAGTACTTC.

The sample holds many counts of this clonotype. The chain recombines TRBV4-3 with TRBJ2-7, with 9 bases that match TRBD2. This CDR3 is built from 15 residues. The germline gives CDR1 LGHNA, CDR2 YSLEER. V lost 3 bases, J lost 3 bases, and 6 bases stayed unmatched. The CDR3 reads CASSHWREGSYEQYF. The DNA for the CDR3 is TGCGCCAGCAGCCATTGGCGGGAGGGGAGCTACGAGCAGTACTTC.

This clonotype has ten or more counts. The rearrangement joins TRBV12-3 or TRBV12-4 to TRBJ1-5; TRBD1 agrees at 7 bases. This CDR3 has 16 amino acids. Unmatched junction bases numbered 12, after V lost 3 bases and J lost 7 bases. The CDR3 DNA follows: TGTGCCAGCAGTTTCAGCGGGGGGGGAGGGGGCCAGCCCCAGCATTTT. It translates to CASSFSGGGGGQPQHF.

Of note for this clonotype: One end of the junction varies from germline; a read error may be responsible. The chain employs TRBV19 and TRBJ2-7; no firm D call. The CDR3 contains 13 residues. From germline, CDR1 is LNHDA and CDR2 SQIVND (reference sequence). CDR3 region: CASSKTYQYVQYF. The CDR3 DNA follows: TGTGCCAGTAGCAAGACTTACCAATACGTGCAGTACTTC. Supplemented by reference TRBV19 and TRBJ2-7, the full variable domain reads DGGITQSPKYLFRKEGQNVTLSCEQNLNHDAMYWYRQDPGQGLRLIYYSQIVNDFQKGDIAEGYSVSREKKESFPLTVTSAQKNPTAFYLCASSKTYQYVQYFGPGTRLTVT.

This clonotype came up a few times. The CDR3 loop reads CSVQGQGIYEQYF. CDR3 bases: TGCAGCGTTCAGGGACAGGGCATTTACGAGCAGTACTTC. This chain connects TRBV29-1 to TRBJ2-7; 9 positions match TRBD1. CDR3 length: 13 residues. CDR1 is SQVTM, CDR2 ANQGSEA, per germline. V dropped 5 bases and J dropped 4; count of bases not matched to a gene: 6.

About this clonotype itself: A much larger clone differs by one base, so this may be a read error. The genes are TRBV27 and TRBJ2-1; 8 bases agree with TRBD2. The V gene's germline CDR1 is MNHEY and CDR2 SMNVEV (reference sequence). The CDR3 consists of 17 residues. For the CDR3, the DNA is TGTGCCAGCAGCCAAGTCAAAAGCGGGGGACCCGATAATGAGCAGTCCTTC. Translated, it gives CASSQVKSGGPDNEQSF.

This chain connects TRBV20-1 to TRBJ2-7; 10 bases align to TRBD2. The CDR3 has 15 residues. Germline CDR1 reads DFQATT; CDR2 reads SNEGSKA (reference sequence). Germline trimming cut 0 bases from V and 5 bases from J; bases unmatched to any gene: 7. The CDR3 coding sequence is TGCAGTGCTAGAGATCGGGGACTAGCGTCCCACGAGCAGTACTTC. Translating it yields CSARDRGLASHEQYF.

This sequence joins TRBV20-1 and TRBJ2-7, with 7 bases lining up with TRBD2. The CDR3 runs to 13 residues. Germline CDR1 is DFQATT and CDR2 is SNEGSKA (reference sequence). V shed 4 bases, J shed 3 bases, and the junction held 6 bases outside the gene matches. The chain's CDR3 is CSAIQRGYYEQYF. The CDR3, as DNA: TGCAGTGCTATTCAGCGGGGCTACTACGAGCAGTACTTC.

In this sample, this clonotype turned up many times. The V call is TRBV7-8, the J call TRBJ2-6; D might be TRBD1 (5 bases). The length of the CDR3 is 16 residues. Trimming removed 5 bases from V and 4 bases from J, with 15 bases in between. Per the germline V gene, CDR1 is SGHVS and CDR2 is FQNEAQ. CDR3 region: CASSTGRAWGANVLTF. The CDR3, as DNA: TGTGCCAGCAGCACAGGACGGGCTTGGGGGGCCAACGTCCTGACTTTC.

In the case of this clonotype: A much larger clone lies a single base off, so this may be a read error. J is TRBJ2-5 and V is TRBV6-5; D possibly corresponds to TRBD1 (5 bases). The CDR3 sequence is 13 residues long. CDR1 is MNHEY and CDR2 is SVGAGI in the germline V gene. V dropped 0 bases and J dropped 4 bases, with 6 bases sitting between them. The CDR3 region is CASSYSQGETQYF. The CDR3 DNA is TGTGCCAGCAGTTACTCTCAGGGAGAGACCCAGTACTTC.

Comments on this clonotype: This could be a read error, since a much larger clone is one nucleotide away. The rearrangement uses TRBV18 and TRBJ2-4; TRBD1 agrees at 8 bases. V trimming: 3 bases; J trimming: 5 bases; junction bases outside the gene matches: 6. This CDR3 contains 15 residues. The germline CDR1 and CDR2 sequences are KGHSH and LQKENI. In DNA form, the CDR3 reads TGTGCCAGCTCACCGCCGGGACAGGCGGAAAACATTCAGTACTTC. Protein product: CASSPPGQAENIQYF.

Worth noting for this clonotype: This may be a read error, as it is one base from a much larger clone. The V call is TRBV2, the J call TRBJ2-5; D is unclear. Germline V lookup: CDR1 SNHLY, CDR2 FYNNEI. The CDR3 consists of 13 residues. In DNA, the CDR3 is TGTGCCAGCAGGTCAGCGTCTGGGAAGACCCCGTACTTC. Its translation is CASRSASGKTPYF.

The table lists this clonotype with many counts. The chain recombines TRBV29-1 with TRBJ2-7, with 7 positions matching TRBD1. J lost 1 base, V lost 0 bases, and 6 bases had no gene match. Germline V gene data show CDR1 as SQVTM and CDR2 as ANQGSEA. The CDR3 spans 15 residues. The CDR3 is CSVEDLMGQSYEQYF. CDR3 DNA: TGCAGCGTTGAAGATCTTATGGGACAGTCCTACGAGCAGTACTTC.

This clonotype has a count of ten or more. As the CDR3 is not closed by the conserved phenylalanine or tryptophan, this likely results from a read error. The DNA is left out, because the CDR3 cannot be placed on it with certainty; the CDR3 is given as TCRdb lists it. The genes are TRBV25-1 and TRBJ1-1; TRBD1 is taken as the D call from the table, unchecked against the DNA. The V gene's germline CDR1 is MGHDK and CDR2 SYGVNS. The CDR3 adds up to 12 amino acids, both ends counted. The CDR3 loop is CASSGGGTVWCV.